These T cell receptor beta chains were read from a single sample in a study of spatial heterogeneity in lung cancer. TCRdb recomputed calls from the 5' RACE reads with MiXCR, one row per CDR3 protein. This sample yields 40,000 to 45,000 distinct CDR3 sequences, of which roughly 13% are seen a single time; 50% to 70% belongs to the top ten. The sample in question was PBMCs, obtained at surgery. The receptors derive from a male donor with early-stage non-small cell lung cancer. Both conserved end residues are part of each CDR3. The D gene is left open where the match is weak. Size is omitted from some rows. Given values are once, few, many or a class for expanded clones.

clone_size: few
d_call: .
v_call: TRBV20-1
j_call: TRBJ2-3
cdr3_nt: TGCAGTGCTAGTGGTCCATCTAGCACAGATACGCAGTATTTT
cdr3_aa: CSASGPSSTDTQYF

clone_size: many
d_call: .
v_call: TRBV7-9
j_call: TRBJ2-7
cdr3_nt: TGTGCCAGCAGCTACAGCTCCTACGAGCAGTACTTC
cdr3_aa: CASSYSSYEQYF

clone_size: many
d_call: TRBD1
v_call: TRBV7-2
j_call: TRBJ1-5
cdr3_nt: TGTGCCAGCAGCTTAGTAGGGGGCGAAACCTCCTTGCAGCATTTT
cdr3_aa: CASSLVGGETSLQHF

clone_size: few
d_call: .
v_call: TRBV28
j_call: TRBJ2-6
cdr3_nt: TGTGCCAGCAGTGAAAACTCTGGGGCCAACGTCCTGACTTTC
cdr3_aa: CASSENSGANVLTF

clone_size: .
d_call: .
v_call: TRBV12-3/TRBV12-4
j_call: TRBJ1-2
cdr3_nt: TGTGCCAGCGAAAGTAACTATGGCTACACCTTC
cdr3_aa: CASESNYGYTF

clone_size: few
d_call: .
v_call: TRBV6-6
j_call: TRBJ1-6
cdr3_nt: TGTGCCAGCAGCTCCCCGACCTCCGGGACCCCAGCCCACTTT
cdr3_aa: CASSSPTSGTPAHF

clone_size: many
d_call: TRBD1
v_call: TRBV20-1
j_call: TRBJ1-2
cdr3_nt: TGCAGTGCCGGACAGGGGGCCGAGATAGGCTATGGCTACACCTTC
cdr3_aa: CSAGQGAEIGYGYTF

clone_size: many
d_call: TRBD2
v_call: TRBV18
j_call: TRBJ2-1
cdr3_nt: TGTGCCAGCACTTCTAGCGGGAGCTCCTACAATGAGCAGTTCTTC
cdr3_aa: CASTSSGSSYNEQFF

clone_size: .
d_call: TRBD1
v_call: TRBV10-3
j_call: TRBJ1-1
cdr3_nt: TGTGCCATCAGTGATCCTTCGACAGGGGGGAACACTGAAGCTTTCTTT
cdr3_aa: CAISDPSTGGNTEAFF

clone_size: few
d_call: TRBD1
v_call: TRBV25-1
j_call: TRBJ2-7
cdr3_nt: TGTGCCAGCAGACAGGGGTACGAGCAGTACTTC
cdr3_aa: CASRQGYEQYF

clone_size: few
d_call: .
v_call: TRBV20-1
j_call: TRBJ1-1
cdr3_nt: TGCAGTGCTAGAAGACAGGTCATGAACACTGAAGCTTTCTTT
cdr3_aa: CSARRQVMNTEAFF

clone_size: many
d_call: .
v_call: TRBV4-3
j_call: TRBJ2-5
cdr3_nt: TGCGCCAGCAGCCAAGAGTCCTTGGAGACCCAGTACTTC
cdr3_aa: CASSQESLETQYF

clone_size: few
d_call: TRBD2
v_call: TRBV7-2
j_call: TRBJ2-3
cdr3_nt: TGTGCCAGCAGCCCGTGGACTAGTATTCCCCCTCATACGCAGTATTTT
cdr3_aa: CASSPWTSIPPHTQYF

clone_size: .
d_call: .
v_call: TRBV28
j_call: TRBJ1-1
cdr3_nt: TGTGCCAGCAGCCCCGGGAGAGGGGTAGATGCTTTCTTT
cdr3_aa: CASSPGRGVDAFF

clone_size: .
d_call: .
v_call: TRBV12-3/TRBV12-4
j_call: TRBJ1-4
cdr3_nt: TGTGCCAGCAGTTTAAGGGGAGGGAGCGGCGAAAAACTGTTTTTT
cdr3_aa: CASSLRGGSGEKLFF